This TCR beta chain derives from a study of beta chain features in type 1 diabetes. Whole-study findings and limits: TCRB CDR3s were moderately but significantly shorter in Type 1 diabetes patients in all four CD4+ subsets. There were fewer insertions and more deletions at the VDJ junctions of type 1 diabetes patients.

The table lists this clone with a few counts. Its antigen is as yet unknown. CD45RO/CCR7/CD25/CD127/CD95/CD27 sorting isolated CD4+ naive, central memory, regulatory and stem cell-like memory cells. Every bit of the isolated RNA underwent reverse transcription, so sequencing read expressed TCRB transcripts. Sequenced by immunoSEQ multiplex PCR; TCRdb stores in-frame clones only, minus some. Of 300,000 to 400,000 clones listed, roughly 9.8% are singletons. V shed 6 bases, J shed 1 base, and the junction held 7 bases outside the gene matches. Germline values: CDR1 ENHRY, CDR2 SYGVKD. The CDR3 is made up of 16 amino acids.

The material sequenced was central memory CD4+ T cells from blood. The V and J genes are TRBV10-3 and TRBJ2-3; 10 bases fit TRBD1. The TCR originated in a man aged 25 to 40 with type 1 diabetes. CDR3 amino acids: CAIRTDRGLGTDTQYF. The DNA for the CDR3 is TGTGCCATCAGGACGGACAGGGGGTTAGGCACAGATACGCAGTATTTT.